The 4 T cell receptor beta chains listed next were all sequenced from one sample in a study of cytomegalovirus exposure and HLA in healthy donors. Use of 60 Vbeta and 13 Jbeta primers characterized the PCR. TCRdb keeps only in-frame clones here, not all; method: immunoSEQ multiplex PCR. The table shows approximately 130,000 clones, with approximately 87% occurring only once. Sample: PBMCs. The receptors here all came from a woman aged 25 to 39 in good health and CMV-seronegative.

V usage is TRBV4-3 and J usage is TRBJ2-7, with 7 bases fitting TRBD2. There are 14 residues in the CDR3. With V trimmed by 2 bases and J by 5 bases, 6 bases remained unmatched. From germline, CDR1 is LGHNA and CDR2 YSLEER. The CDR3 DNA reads TGCGCCAGCAGCCAAATCGAAGGGAGGGACGAGCAGTACTTC. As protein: CASSQIEGRDEQYF.

CDR3 residues: CASSLGGGGVTDTQYF. Written as DNA, the CDR3 is TGTGCCAGCAGTTTGGGAGGGGGGGGCGTCACAGATACGCAGTATTTT. The genes are TRBV28 and TRBJ2-3, with D perhaps matching TRBD2 (7 bases). The germline V gene encodes CDR1 MDHEN and CDR2 SYDVKM. This CDR3 has 16 residues. Trimming pared 3 bases from V and 2 bases from J, leaving 15 bases between.

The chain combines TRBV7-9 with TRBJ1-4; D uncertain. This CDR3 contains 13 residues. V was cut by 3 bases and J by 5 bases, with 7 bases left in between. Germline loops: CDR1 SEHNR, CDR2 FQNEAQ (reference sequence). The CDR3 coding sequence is TGTGCCAGCAGCTTGGGCACAAATGAAAAACTGTTTTTT. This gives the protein CASSLGTNEKLFF. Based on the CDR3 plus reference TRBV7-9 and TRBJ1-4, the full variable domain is DTGVSQNPRHKITKRGQNVTFRCDPISEHNRLYWYRQTLGQGPEFLTYFQNEAQLEKSRLLSDRFSAERPKGSFSTLEIQRTEQGDSAMYLCASSLGTNEKLFFGSGTQLSVL.

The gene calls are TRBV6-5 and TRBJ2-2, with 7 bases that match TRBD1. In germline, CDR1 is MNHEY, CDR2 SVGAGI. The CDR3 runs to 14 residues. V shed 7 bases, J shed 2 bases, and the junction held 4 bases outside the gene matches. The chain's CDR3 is CASKRTGNTGELFF. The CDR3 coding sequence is TGTGCCAGCAAGCGGACAGGAAACACCGGGGAGCTGTTTTTT.